A selection of T cell receptor beta chains follows, all from one sample in a study of T cells after yellow fever vaccination. TCRdb passed the 5' RACE reads through MiXCR, listing each CDR3 protein once. The data contain 300,000 or so distinct CDR3 sequences, around 10% of them singletons. The material sequenced was CD4+ T cells sorted from PBMCs, taken 5 days after the yellow fever booster vaccination. Source of these receptors: a man between 18 and 35 years old who received the YFV17D yellow fever vaccine. Each CDR3 is given with its conserved first and last residue. The D gene is left open where the match is weak. Size tells how often a clone was seen (once, few, many) or the class of an expanded clone, and some rows leave it out.

size: NA; D: NA; V: TRBV6-2/TRBV6-3; J: TRBJ2-6; CDR3: CASRNPTSGANVLTF; DNA: TGTGCCAGCAGAAATCCCACCTCTGGGGCCAACGTCCTGACTTTC
size: NA; D: NA; V: TRBV18; J: TRBJ1-5; CDR3: CASSPPWQGPYSNQPQHF; DNA: TGTGCCAGCTCACCACCGTGGCAGGGCCCATATAGCAATCAGCCCCAGCATTTT
size: few; D: NA; V: TRBV2; J: TRBJ2-6; CDR3: CASSPAGSGANVLTF; DNA: TGTGCCAGCAGTCCCGCGGGCTCTGGGGCCAACGTCCTGACTTTC
size: NA; D: TRBD1; V: TRBV7-9; J: TRBJ1-3; CDR3: CASSLAPGGPGNTIYF; DNA: TGTGCCAGCAGCTTAGCCCCAGGGGGCCCTGGAAACACCATATATTTT
size: NA; D: NA; V: TRBV7-8; J: TRBJ1-2; CDR3: CASSPGETYGYTF; DNA: TGTGCCAGCAGCCCTGGTGAGACCTATGGCTACACCTTC
size: few; D: TRBD2; V: TRBV6-1; J: TRBJ2-2; CDR3: CASSEASSGGIWTGELFF; DNA: TGTGCCAGCAGTGAAGCGAGTAGCGGGGGGATCTGGACCGGGGAGCTGTTTTTT
size: few; D: TRBD2; V: TRBV24-1; J: TRBJ2-3; CDR3: CATSDTRGYGDTQYF; DNA: TGTGCCACCAGTGACACGCGGGGGTACGGAGATACGCAGTATTTT
size: few; D: NA; V: TRBV7-9; J: TRBJ1-6; CDR3: CASSSRVLHF; DNA: TGTGCCAGCAGCTCGAGGGTTCTCCACTTT
size: few; D: TRBD2; V: TRBV28; J: TRBJ2-1; CDR3: CASGRASGGLPHEQFF; DNA: TGTGCCAGCGGTCGGGCTAGCGGGGGGCTTCCCCATGAGCAGTTCTTC
size: NA; D: NA; V: TRBV4-3; J: TRBJ2-1; CDR3: CASSQEGNEQFF; DNA: TGCGCCAGCAGCCAAGAGGGGAATGAGCAGTTCTTC
size: NA; D: TRBD1; V: TRBV5-1; J: TRBJ1-1; CDR3: CASSWGQENTEAFF; DNA: TGCGCCAGCAGCTGGGGACAGGAGAACACTGAAGCTTTCTTT
size: NA; D: TRBD2; V: TRBV28; J: TRBJ2-3; CDR3: CASKPGLHRDTQYF; DNA: TGTGCCAGCAAACCGGGACTACACAGAGATACGCAGTATTTT
size: NA; D: NA; V: TRBV6-6; J: TRBJ1-1; CDR3: CASSYQGKAFF; DNA: TGTGCCAGCAGTTACCAGGGTAAAGCTTTCTTT
size: NA; D: NA; V: TRBV7-2; J: TRBJ2-3; CDR3: CASSSTSGTDTQYF; DNA: TGTGCCAGCAGCTCGACTAGTGGGACAGATACGCAGTATTTT
size: few; D: NA; V: TRBV19; J: TRBJ1-2; CDR3: CASSMRDKNYGYTF; DNA: TGTGCCAGTAGTATGCGGGACAAGAACTATGGCTACACCTTC
size: many; D: NA; V: TRBV9; J: TRBJ1-3; CDR3: CASSVREVPGNTIYF; DNA: TGTGCCAGCAGCGTAAGGGAAGTTCCTGGAAACACCATATATTTT
size: many; D: NA; V: TRBV18; J: TRBJ1-2; CDR3: CASSPSKVGYTF; DNA: TGTGCCAGCTCACCGTCGAAGGTCGGCTACACCTTC
size: many; D: NA; V: TRBV20-1; J: TRBJ1-3; CDR3: CSARDGGAFGNTIYF; DNA: TGCAGTGCCAGGGACGGCGGGGCCTTTGGAAACACCATATATTTT
size: few; D: NA; V: TRBV4-1; J: TRBJ2-3; CDR3: CASSTSPRGATDTQYF; DNA: TGCGCCAGCAGCACCTCCCCCAGGGGGGCCACAGATACGCAGTATTTT
size: NA; D: TRBD2; V: TRBV6-2/TRBV6-3; J: TRBJ2-7; CDR3: CASSPSGVSYEQYF; DNA: TGTGCCAGCAGTCCCAGCGGGGTATCCTACGAGCAGTACTTC
size: many; D: NA; V: TRBV5-1; J: TRBJ1-1; CDR3: CASSLDLGRVGSAEAFF; DNA: TGCGCCAGCAGCTTGGATTTGGGTCGTGTAGGGAGCGCTGAAGCTTTCTTT
size: few; D: TRBD1; V: TRBV5-1; J: TRBJ2-5; CDR3: CASSGGDRGPQETQYF; DNA: TGCGCCAGCAGCGGAGGGGACAGGGGGCCCCAAGAGACCCAGTACTTC
size: few; D: NA; V: TRBV12-3/TRBV12-4; J: TRBJ1-2; CDR3: CASRSGQRGYTF; DNA: TGTGCCAGCAGAAGCGGACAGCGAGGCTACACCTTC
size: few; D: NA; V: TRBV5-1; J: TRBJ2-3; CDR3: CATNTGLGGDTQYF; DNA: TGCGCCACCAACACTGGCCTGGGGGGAGATACGCAGTATTTT
size: few; D: TRBD1; V: TRBV6-1; J: TRBJ1-1; CDR3: CASRPYRGTEAFF; DNA: TGTGCCAGCAGACCTTACAGGGGTACTGAAGCTTTCTTT
size: NA; D: TRBD1; V: TRBV4-1; J: TRBJ1-3; CDR3: CASSRDRGLLGNTIYF; DNA: TGCGCCAGCAGCCGGGACAGGGGGCTCCTTGGAAACACCATATATTTT
size: NA; D: NA; V: TRBV12-3/TRBV12-4; J: TRBJ1-1; CDR3: CASIPEPGNTEAFF; DNA: TGTGCCAGCATTCCAGAACCCGGCAACACTGAAGCTTTCTTT
size: NA; D: NA; V: TRBV5-8; J: TRBJ2-5; CDR3: CASSLGTVGRETQYF; DNA: TGTGCCAGCAGCTTAGGGACCGTGGGGAGAGAGACCCAGTACTTC
size: NA; D: TRBD1; V: TRBV6-2/TRBV6-3; J: TRBJ2-7; CDR3: CASSWAGGDRYEQYF; DNA: TGTGCCAGCAGTTGGGCAGGGGGCGACCGTTACGAGCAGTACTTC
size: NA; D: TRBD2; V: TRBV7-3; J: TRBJ2-5; CDR3: CASSPGGAGSKTQYF; DNA: TGTGCCAGCAGCCCGGGGGGAGCGGGGTCCAAGACCCAGTACTTC
size: NA; D: TRBD2; V: TRBV5-1; J: TRBJ2-1; CDR3: CASSLEARTVGGEQFF; DNA: TGCGCCAGCAGCTTAGAGGCAAGGACCGTGGGAGGGGAGCAGTTCTTC
size: NA; D: NA; V: TRBV9; J: TRBJ2-7; CDR3: CASSVLAGDYEQYF; DNA: TGTGCCAGCAGCGTCCTGGCAGGGGACTACGAGCAGTACTTC
size: NA; D: NA; V: TRBV3-2; J: TRBJ2-1; CDR3: CASSQVRAGPSPYNEQFF; DNA: TGTGCCAGCAGCCAAGTTCGGGCAGGGCCGAGCCCCTACAATGAGCAGTTCTTC
size: few; D: TRBD2; V: TRBV12-3/TRBV12-4; J: TRBJ2-1; CDR3: CASRGTSSYNEQFF; DNA: TGTGCCAGCAGGGGGACTAGCTCCTACAATGAGCAGTTCTTC
size: NA; D: TRBD1; V: TRBV2; J: TRBJ1-2; CDR3: CASAEQGANYGYTF; DNA: TGTGCCAGCGCAGAACAGGGGGCGAACTATGGCTACACCTTC
size: NA; D: TRBD2; V: TRBV24-1; J: TRBJ2-1; CDR3: CATSEPGLGNEQFF; DNA: TGTGCCACCAGTGAGCCGGGACTAGGTAATGAGCAGTTCTTC
size: few; D: NA; V: TRBV25-1; J: TRBJ1-5; CDR3: CASSDRQAGQPQHF; DNA: TGTGCCAGCAGTGATCGACAGGCCGGACAGCCCCAGCATTTT
size: few; D: NA; V: TRBV6-6; J: TRBJ2-4; CDR3: CASRLPLNIQYF; DNA: TGTGCCAGCAGGCTGCCCTTAAACATTCAGTACTTC
size: many; D: NA; V: TRBV6-6; J: TRBJ1-5; CDR3: CASSPLGLAQHF; DNA: TGTGCCAGCAGTCCGTTAGGACTAGCCCAGCATTTT
size: few; D: TRBD2; V: TRBV20-1; J: TRBJ2-5; CDR3: CSALGGWETQYF; DNA: TGCAGTGCTTTGGGGGGGTGGGAGACCCAGTACTTC
size: few; D: TRBD1; V: TRBV5-1; J: TRBJ1-4; CDR3: CASSFSTGDEKLFF; DNA: TGCGCCAGCAGCTTTTCGACAGGGGACGAAAAACTGTTTTTT
size: many; D: NA; V: TRBV4-2; J: TRBJ1-4; CDR3: CASSRIRVDQKEKLFF; DNA: TGTGCCAGCAGCCGAATCAGGGTGGACCAGAAGGAAAAACTGTTTTTT
size: many; D: TRBD1; V: TRBV7-9; J: TRBJ2-7; CDR3: CASSFGQGAQEQYF; DNA: TGTGCCAGCAGCTTTGGACAGGGGGCTCAGGAGCAGTACTTC
size: few; D: NA; V: TRBV3-1; J: TRBJ1-3; CDR3: CASSPLTFSGNTIYF; DNA: TGTGCCAGCAGCCCCCTGACATTCTCTGGAAACACCATATATTTT
size: few; D: NA; V: TRBV5-4; J: TRBJ1-2; CDR3: CASSSETGSNYGYTF; DNA: TGTGCCAGCAGCTCTGAGACAGGTTCTAACTATGGCTACACCTTC
size: NA; D: NA; V: TRBV3-1; J: TRBJ2-1; CDR3: CASRHTSFGNEQFF; DNA: TGTGCCAGCAGACACACTAGTTTTGGGAATGAGCAGTTCTTC
size: NA; D: NA; V: TRBV4-3; J: TRBJ1-4; CDR3: CASSQEGAGKLFF; DNA: TGCGCCAGCAGCCAAGAGGGAGCTGGAAAACTGTTTTTT
size: many; D: NA; V: TRBV6-2/TRBV6-3; J: TRBJ1-5; CDR3: CASSSGGQPQHF; DNA: TGTGCCAGCAGTTCGGGCGGTCAGCCCCAGCATTTT
size: many; D: NA; V: TRBV7-2; J: TRBJ1-1; CDR3: CASSLSHSNTEAFF; DNA: TGTGCCAGCAGCTTATCCCACTCGAACACTGAAGCTTTCTTT
size: NA; D: TRBD1; V: TRBV20-1; J: TRBJ2-7; CDR3: CSARQGQTYEQYF; DNA: TGCAGTGCTCGACAGGGACAGACCTACGAGCAGTACTTC
size: NA; D: NA; V: TRBV10-2; J: TRBJ1-2; CDR3: CASIGTRGYTF; DNA: TGCGCCAGCATTGGAACGCGAGGCTACACCTTC
size: few; D: TRBD1; V: TRBV5-5; J: TRBJ1-5; CDR3: CASSPLWTGALNQPQHF; DNA: TGTGCCAGCAGCCCCCTCTGGACAGGGGCCCTTAATCAGCCCCAGCATTTT